A selection of T cell receptor beta chains follows, all from one sample in a study of radiotherapy plus CTLA-4 blockade in lung cancer. The repertoire was sequenced with immunoSEQ multiplex PCR; TCRdb's copy has only in-frame clones and lacks some. The sample lists 49,000 or so clones; less than 85% were seen once. The input for sequencing was peripheral blood, taken from a patient treated with radiotherapy plus ipilimumab. These receptors came from a human donor with non-small cell lung cancer who had stable disease on radiotherapy plus ipilimumab. The CDR3 runs from the conserved cysteine through the conserved F or W. Fields, in order: CDR3 length, V gene, J gene, clone size, D gene, CDR3 protein, CDR3 DNA. The D gene is left open where the match is weak. The size field is filled for only some rows; it gives once, few, many or a size class.

len: 14; v_gene: TRBV7-2; j_gene: TRBJ1-3; abundance: .; d_gene: .; CDR3aa: CASSLGGYGNTIYF; CDR3nt: TGTGCCAGCAGCTTAGGCGGATACGGAAACACCATATATTTT
len: 14; v_gene: TRBV10-3; j_gene: TRBJ1-6; abundance: .; d_gene: TRBD1; CDR3aa: CATRGDSYNSPLHF; CDR3nt: TGTGCCACGCGGGGGGACAGTTATAATTCACCCCTCCACTTT
len: 15; v_gene: TRBV19; j_gene: TRBJ2-2; abundance: .; d_gene: TRBD2; CDR3aa: CASIPPGRVTGELFF; CDR3nt: TGTGCCAGTATACCGCCAGGGAGGGTGACCGGGGAGCTGTTTTTT
len: 13; v_gene: TRBV5-1; j_gene: TRBJ1-1; abundance: few; d_gene: .; CDR3aa: CASRTKLNTEAFF; CDR3nt: TGCGCCAGCAGGACGAAACTGAACACTGAAGCTTTCTTT
len: 15; v_gene: TRBV7-9; j_gene: TRBJ1-4; abundance: .; d_gene: TRBD1; CDR3aa: CASSSSGQANEKLFF; CDR3nt: TGTGCCAGCAGCTCCTCCGGACAGGCTAATGAAAAACTGTTTTTT
len: 14; v_gene: TRBV6-1; j_gene: TRBJ2-1; abundance: once; d_gene: TRBD1; CDR3aa: CASSHGQGVHEQFF; CDR3nt: TGTGCCAGCAGTCACGGACAGGGGGTCCATGAGCAGTTCTTC
len: 13; v_gene: TRBV30; j_gene: TRBJ2-7; abundance: .; d_gene: TRBD1; CDR3aa: CAWRRGPAYEQYF; CDR3nt: TGTGCCTGGAGAAGGGGGCCGGCCTACGAGCAGTACTTC
len: 14; v_gene: TRBV6-5; j_gene: TRBJ1-1; abundance: .; d_gene: .; CDR3aa: CATQSVAMNTEAFF; CDR3nt: TGTGCCACCCAATCTGTCGCGATGAACACTGAAGCTTTCTTT
len: 13; v_gene: TRBV28; j_gene: TRBJ1-2; abundance: .; d_gene: .; CDR3aa: CASSLQGPYGYTF; CDR3nt: TGTGCCAGCAGTTTACAGGGGCCCTATGGCTACACCTTC
len: 12; v_gene: TRBV6-5; j_gene: TRBJ1-1; abundance: few; d_gene: .; CDR3aa: CASRYQRGEAFF; CDR3nt: TGTGCCAGCAGATACCAGAGGGGGGAAGCTTTCTTT
len: 16; v_gene: TRBV27; j_gene: TRBJ2-5; abundance: .; d_gene: .; CDR3aa: CASSLGAGPTQETQYF; CDR3nt: TGTGCCAGCAGTTTAGGGGCGGGCCCTACCCAAGAGACCCAGTACTTC
len: 14; v_gene: TRBV5-1; j_gene: TRBJ2-4; abundance: .; d_gene: TRBD1; CDR3aa: CASSTGENKNIQYF; CDR3nt: TGCGCCAGCAGCACAGGGGAGAACAAAAACATTCAGTACTTC
len: 15; v_gene: TRBV6-4; j_gene: TRBJ2-2; abundance: .; d_gene: .; CDR3aa: CASRQQTTGTGELFF; CDR3nt: TGTGCCAGCAGGCAGCAGACTACAGGCACCGGGGAGCTGTTTTTT
len: 14; v_gene: TRBV29-1; j_gene: TRBJ1-2; abundance: .; d_gene: TRBD1; CDR3aa: CSVEDQVGGRGYTF; CDR3nt: TGCAGCGTTGAAGATCAAGTAGGGGGCCGTGGCTACACCTTC
len: 14; v_gene: TRBV9; j_gene: TRBJ2-2; abundance: .; d_gene: .; CDR3aa: CASSVGGGTGELFF; CDR3nt: TGTGCCAGCAGCGTAGGTGGGGGAACCGGGGAGCTGTTTTTT
len: 17; v_gene: TRBV28; j_gene: TRBJ2-2; abundance: .; d_gene: TRBD1; CDR3aa: CASSRQGAVKNTGELFF; CDR3nt: TGTGCCAGCAGTCGACAGGGGGCGGTGAAGAACACCGGGGAGCTGTTTTTT
len: 14; v_gene: TRBV7-6; j_gene: TRBJ1-3; abundance: .; d_gene: .; CDR3aa: CASNQGTSGNTIYF; CDR3nt: TGTGCCAGCAACCAGGGGACCTCTGGAAACACCATATATTTT
len: 14; v_gene: TRBV10-3; j_gene: TRBJ2-1; abundance: .; d_gene: TRBD1; CDR3aa: CAITGTGGGNEQFF; CDR3nt: TGTGCCATCACCGGGACAGGGGGGGGTAATGAGCAGTTCTTC
len: 14; v_gene: TRBV5-6; j_gene: TRBJ2-1; abundance: .; d_gene: TRBD2; CDR3aa: CASSSSGGEDEQFF; CDR3nt: TGTGCCAGCAGCTCTAGCGGGGGGGAGGATGAGCAGTTCTTC
len: 13; v_gene: TRBV10-2; j_gene: TRBJ1-1; abundance: .; d_gene: .; CDR3aa: CAGSLDGNTEAFF; CDR3nt: TGCGCCGGCAGTCTCGACGGGAACACTGAAGCTTTCTTT
len: 15; v_gene: TRBV6-5; j_gene: TRBJ1-5; abundance: .; d_gene: .; CDR3aa: CASSKQAFRNQPQHF; CDR3nt: TGTGCCAGCAGTAAACAGGCTTTCAGAAATCAGCCCCAGCATTTT
len: 17; v_gene: TRBV7-9; j_gene: TRBJ1-1; abundance: few; d_gene: .; CDR3aa: CASSPLSIEAFNTEAFF; CDR3nt: TGTGCCAGCAGCCCTCTCTCAATCGAAGCCTTCAACACTGAAGCTTTCTTT
len: 13; v_gene: TRBV19; j_gene: TRBJ1-6; abundance: .; d_gene: .; CDR3aa: CASKTRQNSPLHF; CDR3nt: TGTGCCAGTAAAACAAGACAAAATTCACCCCTCCACTTT
len: 15; v_gene: TRBV28; j_gene: TRBJ2-1; abundance: few; d_gene: .; CDR3aa: CASSLGGATYNEQFF; CDR3nt: TGTGCCAGCAGTTTGGGGGGGGCTACCTACAATGAGCAGTTCTTC
len: 14; v_gene: TRBV7-2; j_gene: TRBJ1-1; abundance: .; d_gene: .; CDR3aa: CASSPNEGWGEAFF; CDR3nt: TGTGCCAGCAGCCCAAACGAGGGTTGGGGTGAAGCTTTCTTT
len: 17; v_gene: TRBV11-2; j_gene: TRBJ2-3; abundance: .; d_gene: TRBD2; CDR3aa: CASSSRRGGGSTDTQYF; CDR3nt: TGTGCCAGCAGCTCCCGTCGGGGCGGGGGTAGCACAGATACGCAGTATTTT
len: 13; v_gene: TRBV28; j_gene: TRBJ2-1; abundance: .; d_gene: .; CDR3aa: CASSLAGANEQFF; CDR3nt: TGTGCCAGCAGTTTGGCGGGGGCCAATGAGCAGTTCTTC
len: 13; v_gene: TRBV29-1; j_gene: TRBJ1-1; abundance: .; d_gene: .; CDR3aa: CSLGGRSNTEAFF; CDR3nt: TGCAGCCTTGGGGGCAGATCGAACACTGAAGCTTTCTTT
len: 16; v_gene: TRBV5-8; j_gene: TRBJ1-3; abundance: .; d_gene: .; CDR3aa: CASSLEPKSSGNTIYF; CDR3nt: TGTGCCAGCAGCTTGGAGCCGAAGTCCTCTGGAAACACCATATATTTT
len: 15; v_gene: TRBV7-9; j_gene: TRBJ1-1; abundance: .; d_gene: .; CDR3aa: CASSLLAGGNTEAFF; CDR3nt: TGTGCCAGCAGCTTACTTGCGGGAGGAAACACTGAAGCTTTCTTT
len: 15; v_gene: TRBV19; j_gene: TRBJ1-1; abundance: .; d_gene: .; CDR3aa: CASSGQPLMNTEAFF; CDR3nt: TGTGCCAGTAGCGGTCAACCATTGATGAACACTGAAGCTTTCTTT
len: 13; v_gene: TRBV30; j_gene: TRBJ1-2; abundance: .; d_gene: .; CDR3aa: CAWSRGGLYGYTF; CDR3nt: TGTGCCTGGAGCAGGGGAGGCTTATATGGCTACACCTTC
len: 14; v_gene: TRBV19; j_gene: TRBJ2-2; abundance: .; d_gene: TRBD1; CDR3aa: CASSPGTGPGELFF; CDR3nt: TGTGCCAGTAGTCCGGGGACAGGGCCCGGGGAGCTGTTTTTT
len: 13; v_gene: TRBV7-3; j_gene: TRBJ1-2; abundance: .; d_gene: .; CDR3aa: CASSLGGDYGYTF; CDR3nt: TGTGCCAGCAGCCTAGGGGGGGACTATGGCTACACCTTC
len: 13; v_gene: TRBV7-7; j_gene: TRBJ2-5; abundance: .; d_gene: .; CDR3aa: CASSFAREETQYF; CDR3nt: TGTGCCAGCAGCTTCGCCAGGGAAGAGACCCAGTACTTC
len: 15; v_gene: TRBV2; j_gene: TRBJ1-2; abundance: few; d_gene: .; CDR3aa: CASRGPERDNYGYTF; CDR3nt: TGTGCCAGCAGAGGACCCGAGAGGGATAACTATGGCTACACCTTC
len: 14; v_gene: TRBV5-4; j_gene: TRBJ1-6; abundance: .; d_gene: TRBD1; CDR3aa: CASSLDRGNSPLHF; CDR3nt: TGTGCCAGCAGCTTGGACAGGGGGAATTCACCCCTCCACTTT
len: 13; v_gene: TRBV7-2; j_gene: TRBJ2-7; abundance: .; d_gene: .; CDR3aa: CASSLVGGYEQYF; CDR3nt: TGTGCCAGCAGCTTAGTTGGGGGCTACGAGCAGTACTTC
len: 13; v_gene: TRBV30; j_gene: TRBJ1-5; abundance: few; d_gene: .; CDR3aa: CAWTLDSNQPQHF; CDR3nt: TGTGCCTGGACCTTGGACAGCAATCAGCCCCAGCATTTT
len: 13; v_gene: TRBV2; j_gene: TRBJ1-3; abundance: .; d_gene: .; CDR3aa: CASRGDPGNTIYF; CDR3nt: TGTGCCAGCAGAGGGGACCCGGGAAACACCATATATTTT
len: 17; v_gene: TRBV27; j_gene: TRBJ1-6; abundance: .; d_gene: TRBD1; CDR3aa: CASSLRVTLSGGSPLHF; CDR3nt: TGTGCCAGCAGTTTAAGGGTCACCCTCTCAGGGGGCTCACCCCTCCACTTT
len: 15; v_gene: TRBV7-6; j_gene: TRBJ1-5; abundance: .; d_gene: .; CDR3aa: CASSLGDSSNQPQHF; CDR3nt: TGTGCCAGCAGCTTGGGGGATAGTAGCAATCAGCCCCAGCATTTT
len: 15; v_gene: TRBV5-5; j_gene: TRBJ1-5; abundance: .; d_gene: .; CDR3aa: CASSWNPTDNQPQHF; CDR3nt: TGTGCCAGCAGCTGGAATCCGACAGACAATCAGCCCCAGCATTTT
len: 14; v_gene: TRBV7-2; j_gene: TRBJ1-2; abundance: .; d_gene: .; CDR3aa: CASSPRWGDYGYTF; CDR3nt: TGTGCCAGCAGCCCCCGTTGGGGGGACTATGGCTACACCTTC
len: 13; v_gene: TRBV5-1; j_gene: TRBJ2-5; abundance: .; d_gene: .; CDR3aa: CASSWDSEETQYF; CDR3nt: TGCGCCAGCAGCTGGGATAGCGAGGAGACCCAGTACTTC
len: 13; v_gene: TRBV14; j_gene: TRBJ1-1; abundance: few; d_gene: .; CDR3aa: CASSLQGDTEAFF; CDR3nt: TGTGCCAGCAGCTTGCAGGGAGACACTGAAGCTTTCTTT
len: 18; v_gene: TRBV10-3; j_gene: TRBJ1-5; abundance: .; d_gene: TRBD1; CDR3aa: CAISLGQGVGSSNQPQHF; CDR3nt: TGTGCCATCAGTCTTGGACAGGGGGTCGGGTCTAGCAATCAGCCCCAGCATTTT
len: 15; v_gene: TRBV11-2; j_gene: TRBJ2-2; abundance: .; d_gene: .; CDR3aa: CASSLLGRWGGELFF; CDR3nt: TGTGCCAGCAGCTTATTGGGTAGATGGGGCGGGGAGCTGTTTTTT
len: 15; v_gene: TRBV7-2; j_gene: TRBJ2-1; abundance: .; d_gene: .; CDR3aa: CASSSDSGTVNEQFF; CDR3nt: TGTGCCAGCAGCTCGGACTCCGGGACGGTGAATGAGCAGTTCTTC
len: 13; v_gene: TRBV6-6; j_gene: TRBJ1-6; abundance: .; d_gene: TRBD1; CDR3aa: CASSYSGTVGLHF; CDR3nt: TGTGCCAGCAGTTACTCGGGGACAGTCGGCCTCCACTTT
len: 13; v_gene: TRBV7-6; j_gene: TRBJ2-5; abundance: .; d_gene: .; CDR3aa: CASSGTPLETQYF; CDR3nt: TGTGCCAGCAGCGGGACTCCTCTGGAGACCCAGTACTTC
len: 13; v_gene: TRBV7-2; j_gene: TRBJ1-2; abundance: .; d_gene: .; CDR3aa: CASSYRWLSGYTF; CDR3nt: TGTGCCAGCAGCTACCGATGGCTCTCTGGCTACACCTTC
len: 16; v_gene: TRBV5-1; j_gene: TRBJ2-3; abundance: once; d_gene: TRBD2; CDR3aa: CASSLETSGGTDTQYF; CDR3nt: TGCGCCAGCAGCTTGGAGACTAGCGGGGGCACAGATACGCAGTATTTT
len: 17; v_gene: TRBV14; j_gene: TRBJ2-7; abundance: .; d_gene: .; CDR3aa: CASSQEGIQVVGYEQYF; CDR3nt: TGTGCCAGCAGCCAAGAGGGGATCCAGGTCGTGGGCTACGAGCAGTACTTC
len: 14; v_gene: TRBV11-3; j_gene: TRBJ2-1; abundance: .; d_gene: .; CDR3aa: CASSSQRQTHEQFF; CDR3nt: TGTGCCAGCAGCTCCCAACGGCAAACCCATGAGCAGTTCTTC
len: 15; v_gene: TRBV2; j_gene: TRBJ1-1; abundance: .; d_gene: .; CDR3aa: CASSGARPTNTEAFF; CDR3nt: TGTGCCAGCAGCGGGGCCCGGCCAACTAACACTGAAGCTTTCTTT
len: 14; v_gene: TRBV27; j_gene: TRBJ1-4; abundance: once; d_gene: TRBD1; CDR3aa: CASRPTGVGEKLFF; CDR3nt: TGTGCCAGCAGGCCTACAGGGGTGGGTGAAAAACTGTTTTTT
len: 14; v_gene: TRBV25-1; j_gene: TRBJ1-3; abundance: .; d_gene: .; CDR3aa: CASSEFRAGNTIYF; CDR3nt: TGTGCCAGCAGTGAATTCAGGGCTGGAAACACCATATATTTT
len: 14; v_gene: TRBV2; j_gene: TRBJ2-5; abundance: .; d_gene: .; CDR3aa: CASSEGAGVETQYF; CDR3nt: TGTGCCAGCAGTGAGGGGGCAGGGGTTGAGACCCAGTACTTC
len: 17; v_gene: TRBV2; j_gene: TRBJ2-4; abundance: once; d_gene: TRBD2; CDR3aa: CASMASGTEGAKNIQYF; CDR3nt: TGTGCCAGCATGGCTAGCGGGACCGAGGGGGCCAAAAACATTCAGTACTTC